Below, one T cell receptor beta chain is given with its context. Original methodology: Amplification of reference gene primers was used by the study to estimate nucleated cell counts. Profiled with immunoSEQ multiplex PCR; TCRdb holds only in-frame clones, not every one. V, J and clone size derive from that table, while D and trimming were established from the DNA sequence. Among over 25,000 clones listed, 80% to 95% were seen once. The record originates from a study of blood T cell repertoires in COVID-19. CDR1 is LNHDA and CDR2 is SQIVND in the germline V gene (reference sequence). The CDR3 loop spans 16 amino acids. V shed 6 bases, J shed 2 bases, and the junction held 11 bases outside the gene matches.

J is TRBJ1-2 and V is TRBV19; 8 nucleotides line up with TRBD1. The source of this sequence is a man between 65 and 85 years old with active or convalescent COVID-19. Sequencing input: peripheral blood. As DNA, the CDR3 is TGTGCCAGTAGCCGAACCGGGACAGGTGTGAACTATGGCTACACCTTC. Amino acid sequence: CASSRTGTGVNYGYTF. Variable domain in full (rest from reference TRBV19 and TRBJ1-2): DGGITQSPKYLFRKEGQNVTLSCEQNLNHDAMYWYRQDPGQGLRLIYYSQIVNDFQKGDIAEGYSVSREKKESFPLTVTSAQKNPTAFYLCASSRTGTGVNYGYTFGSGTRLTVV.